The T cell receptor beta chain under discussion was sequenced for a study of immune heterogeneity within non-small cell lung tumors. Whole-study context: The tumor set comprised a few squamous cell carcinomas and 10 non-squamous carcinomas (plus 1 not otherwise specified). Points from the study as a whole: A moderate but significant correlation was found, linking local T-cell clonality with local tumor mutational burden (R 0.3 to 0.35). Individual patients showed largely nonoverlapping sets of high-frequency T-cell receptor beta clonotypes.

This clonotype has only a few counts. What it binds is not known. Bulk tumor genomic DNA served as template, at roughly 600 ng per sample. Each primary tumor yielded several biopsies, collected far apart from one another at surgery. Patients went through curative surgery, and their non-small cell lung cancer was untreated and newly diagnosed. Multiplex PCR relied on 32 V and 13 J primers to amplify TCR beta CDR3. TCRdb analysed the multiplex PCR reads with MiXCR anew, one entry per CDR3 protein. The sample has about 20,000 distinct CDR3 sequences, about 30% seen once; the top ten hold less than 4%. Germline CDR1 and CDR2: SGDLS and YYNGEE. The CDR3 loop spans 14 amino acids. V gave up 0 bases and J gave up 7 bases, with 13 bases separating them.

Material: lung tumor tissue. This sequence was found in a middle-aged man with non-small cell lung cancer. The chain couples TRBV9 to TRBJ1-2; the D gene is possibly TRBD1 (6 bases). This CDR3 reads CASSVATGGAGYTF. CDR3 in DNA: TGTGCCAGCAGCGTAGCTACGGGGGGCGCTGGCTACACCTTC.